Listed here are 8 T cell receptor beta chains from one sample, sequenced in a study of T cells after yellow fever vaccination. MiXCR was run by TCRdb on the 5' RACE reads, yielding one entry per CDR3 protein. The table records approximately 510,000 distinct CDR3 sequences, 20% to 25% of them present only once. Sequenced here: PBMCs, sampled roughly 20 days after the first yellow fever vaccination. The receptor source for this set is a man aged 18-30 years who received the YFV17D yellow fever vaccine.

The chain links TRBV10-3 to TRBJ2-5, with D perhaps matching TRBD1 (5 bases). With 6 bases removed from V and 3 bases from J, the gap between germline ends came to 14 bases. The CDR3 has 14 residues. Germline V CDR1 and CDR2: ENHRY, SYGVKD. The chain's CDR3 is CAIRPWGDEETQYF. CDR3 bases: TGTGCCATCAGGCCGTGGGGCGATGAAGAGACCCAGTACTTC.

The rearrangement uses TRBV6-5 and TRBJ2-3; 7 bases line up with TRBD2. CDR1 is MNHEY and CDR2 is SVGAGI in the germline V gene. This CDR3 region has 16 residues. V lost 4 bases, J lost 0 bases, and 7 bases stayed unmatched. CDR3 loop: CASSSRLAWSTDTQYF. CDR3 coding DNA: TGTGCCAGCAGTTCCCGACTAGCCTGGAGCACAGATACGCAGTATTTT.

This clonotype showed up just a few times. CDR3 region: CASSLMWDSNQPQHF. The CDR3 DNA reads as TGTGCCAGCAGCCTAATGTGGGACAGCAATCAGCCCCAGCATTTT. The V call is TRBV7-2, the J call TRBJ1-5; possible D gene TRBD1, 5 bases. Per the germline V gene, CDR1 is SGHTA and CDR2 is FQGNSA. CDR3 size: 15 residues. The ends were cut back, 5 bases at V and 1 base at J, with 12 bases in the middle.

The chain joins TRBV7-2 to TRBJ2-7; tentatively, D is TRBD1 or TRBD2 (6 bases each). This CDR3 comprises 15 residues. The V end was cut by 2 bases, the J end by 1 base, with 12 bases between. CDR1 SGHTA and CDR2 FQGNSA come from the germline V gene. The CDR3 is CASSLRPGASYEQYV. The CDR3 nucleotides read TGTGCCAGCAGCTTAAGACCGGGGGCGTCCTACGAGCAGTACGTC.

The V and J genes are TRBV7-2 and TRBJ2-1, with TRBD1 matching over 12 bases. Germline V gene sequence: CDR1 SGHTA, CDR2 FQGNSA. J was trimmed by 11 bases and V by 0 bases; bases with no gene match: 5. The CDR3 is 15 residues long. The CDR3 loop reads CASSLAGGQGAKQFF. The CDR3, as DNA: TGTGCCAGCAGCTTAGCGGGGGGACAGGGGGCAAAGCAGTTCTTC.

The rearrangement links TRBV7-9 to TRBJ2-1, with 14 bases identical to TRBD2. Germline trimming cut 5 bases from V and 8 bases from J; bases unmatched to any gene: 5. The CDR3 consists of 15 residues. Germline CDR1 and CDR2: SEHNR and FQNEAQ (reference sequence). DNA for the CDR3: TGTGCCAGCAGCAATGGACTAGCGGGGGGCGATGAGCAGTTCTTC. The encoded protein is CASSNGLAGGDEQFF.

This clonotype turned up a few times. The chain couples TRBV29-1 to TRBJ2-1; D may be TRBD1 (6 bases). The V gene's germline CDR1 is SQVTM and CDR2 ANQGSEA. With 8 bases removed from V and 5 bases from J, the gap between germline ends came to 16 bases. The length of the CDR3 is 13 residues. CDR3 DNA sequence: TGCAGCACATTGACAGGTACTAACAATGAGCAGTTCTTC. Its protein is CSTLTGTNNEQFF.

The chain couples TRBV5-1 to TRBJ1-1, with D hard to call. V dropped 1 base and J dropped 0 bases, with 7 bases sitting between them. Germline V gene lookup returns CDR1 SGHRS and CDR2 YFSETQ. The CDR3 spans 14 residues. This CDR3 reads CASSLPALNTEAFF. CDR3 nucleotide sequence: TGCGCCAGCAGCTTGCCAGCCTTGAACACTGAAGCTTTCTTT. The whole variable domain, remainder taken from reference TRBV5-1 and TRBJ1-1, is KAGVTQTPRYLIKTRGQQVTLSCSPISGHRSVSWYQQTPGQGLQFLFEYFSETQRNKGNFPGRFSGRQFSNSRSEMNVSTLELGDSALYLCASSLPALNTEAFFGQGTRLTVV.